A selection of T cell receptor beta chains follows, all from one sample in a study of technical replicates of blood from several donors. Measured with immunoSEQ multiplex PCR; TCRdb has only the in-frame clones, and not every one. The sample consists of fewer than 85,000 clones, approximately 94% of them appearing once. Sample: T cells isolated from PBMCs. The receptors were sampled from a human donor in good health. The CDR3 runs from the conserved cysteine through the conserved F or W.

j_gene | v_gene | CDR3aa
TRBJ1-2 | TRBV19 | CASSIWRGLGQGRGGYTF
TRBJ2-1 | TRBV7-7 | CASSLGGGAYNEQFF
TRBJ2-7 | TRBV14 | CASSPLGGSYEQYF
TRBJ2-7 | TRBV7-9 | CASSKDQGGSYEQYF
TRBJ1-6 | TRBV7-8 | CASSQDRVQSYNSPLHF
TRBJ2-3 | TRBV4-1 | CASSPVSISGFMDTQYF
TRBJ2-7 | TRBV7-6 | CASTLSPGDYEQYF
TRBJ2-3 | TRBV30 | CAWSALAGGPDTQYF
TRBJ2-1 | TRBV5-1 | CASRPGSGSENNEQFF
TRBJ2-3 | TRBV28 | CASIDSGSTDTQYF
TRBJ1-1 | TRBV5-1 | CASSFLRQGLGTEAFF
TRBJ2-2 | TRBV7-6 | CASSLTSAGGTSPGELFF
TRBJ2-7 | TRBV25-1 | CASSYSSSPIF
TRBJ2-7 | TRBV5-4 | CASSTLAGVSYEQYF
TRBJ2-1 | TRBV5-6 | CASSLLGVVSYNEQFF
TRBJ2-7 | TRBV2 | CASITDRGTYEQYF
TRBJ1-1 | TRBV6-6 | CASRGDRVNTEAFF
TRBJ2-7 | TRBV27 | CASSLRQGGEQYF
TRBJ1-3 | TRBV2 | CASRQIARRSGNTIYF
TRBJ2-3 | TRBV27 | CASSLKPWTGGPDTQYF
TRBJ2-3 | TRBV6-5 | CASSYSQGSTDTQYF
TRBJ1-5 | TRBV28 | CASSRRQGSQPQHF
TRBJ1-1 | TRBV7-2 | CASSTRTGTNTEAFF
TRBJ2-5 | TRBV19 | CASSSPGKETQYF
TRBJ2-7 | TRBV2 | CASSGLQRGSEQYF
TRBJ2-3 | TRBV10-3 | CAIRVQGMGATDTQYF
TRBJ1-5 | TRBV6-1 | CASTGGQPQHF
TRBJ2-1 | TRBV11-3 | CASSLGRTGYNEQFF
TRBJ2-5 | TRBV30 | CAWSVNQETQYF
TRBJ2-3 | TRBV2 | CASRERLAGVADTQYF
TRBJ2-1 | TRBV5-6 | CASSLGYRGEDYNEQFF
TRBJ2-7 | TRBV5-1 | CASSLRVLRQDSSYEQYF
TRBJ1-6 | TRBV27 | CASSFKLGQYASPLHF